These 21 T cell receptor beta chains originate from one sample sequenced in a study of blood T cell repertoires in COVID-19. Sequencing used immunoSEQ multiplex PCR; TCRdb keeps in-frame clones, though not all of them. The repertoire holds 110,000 to 150,000 clones, with around four fifths as singletons. The sample comprised peripheral blood. These receptors originate from a woman of 80 years or more with acute or convalescent COVID-19.

The chain combines TRBV5-1 with TRBJ1-4; 7 nucleotides match TRBD1. The CDR3 is 15 residues long. CDR1 and CDR2 from the germline V gene are SGHRS and YFSETQ. The V segment lost 3 bases and the J segment 5 bases; nucleotides outside the gene matches: 7. CDR3 nucleotides: TGCGCCAGCAGCTGGGGTGGGACAGACAATGAAAAACTGTTTTTT. It codes for CASSWGGTDNEKLFF.

This clone was seen only once. The J gene is TRBJ2-2, the V gene TRBV20-1; 9 bases are a match to TRBD2. Germline CDR1 DFQATT, CDR2 SNEGSKA (reference sequence). V was pared by 6 bases and J by 4 bases, with 9 bases of the junction left unmatched. CDR3 length: 15 amino acids. DNA for the CDR3: TGCAGTGCCAGTTGGCGGGGGGGCATCACCGGGGAGCTGTTTTTT. Amino acids: CSASWRGGITGELFF.

In DNA, the CDR3 is TGTGCCAGCACCCCGGGCCGCGGGACAGATACGCAGTATTTT. Protein: CASTPGRGTDTQYF. The V gene is TRBV6-5, the J gene TRBJ2-3, with D possibly being TRBD2 (5 bases). The germline CDR1 and CDR2 sequences are MNHEY and SVGAGI. CDR3 length: 14 residues. The V end lost 7 bases, the J end lost 3 bases, and 14 bases lay between the germline ends.

This sequence joins TRBV30 and TRBJ2-5; the match to TRBD1 covers 8 bases. The germline gives CDR1 GTSNPN, CDR2 SVGIG (reference sequence). The CDR3 is 18 residues long. Trimming removed 0 bases from V and 2 bases from J; junction bases left unmatched: 14. CDR3 DNA sequence: TGTGCCTGGAGTGTAATGGCAGGGGGCGCTTGGGGTCAAGAGACCCAGTACTTC. Its translation is CAWSVMAGGAWGQETQYF.

The rearrangement links TRBV7-6 to TRBJ1-1, with D possibly being TRBD1 (6 bases). Germline V CDR1 and CDR2: SGHVS, FNYEAQ. This CDR3 region has 18 residues. Trimming stripped 6 bases from V and 5 bases from J, with 28 bases between. In nucleotides, the CDR3 is TGTGCCAGCAGTTCAGAAGCAGTGTTTGTACAGGGTCGTACTGAAGCTTTCTTT. Protein product: CASSSEAVFVQGRTEAFF.

V usage is TRBV6-5 and J usage is TRBJ1-6; 8 bases line up with TRBD1. Germline CDR1 and CDR2: MNHEY and SVGAGI. J gave up 13 bases and V 4 bases, and 9 bases lay outside the gene matches. This CDR3 spans 14 amino acids. The CDR3 coding sequence is TGTGCCAGCAGTTCTCGACAGGGGCCCACGCCCCTCCACTTT. Amino acids: CASSSRQGPTPLHF.

The chain has TRBV10-3 and TRBJ1-1; the D is unclear. V was clipped by 4 bases and J by 7 bases, with 10 bases between them. CDR1 and CDR2 (germline): ENHRY, SYGVKD. The CDR3 contains 12 residues. The CDR3 DNA is TGTGCCATCAGTGTCTCCGTTTATGAAGCTTTCTTT. It is translated as CAISVSVYEAFF.

V usage is TRBV6-6 and J usage is TRBJ2-1; 10 positions match TRBD2. Germline V gene lookup returns CDR1 MNHNY and CDR2 SVGAGI (reference sequence). This CDR3 is built from 16 residues. V was pared by 4 bases and J by 8 bases, with 11 bases of the junction left unmatched. The CDR3 region has the DNA TGTGCCAGCAGTTCCTTCTTAGCGGGGGGATCGGATGAGCAGTTCTTC. This gives the protein CASSSFLAGGSDEQFF.

This chain uses TRBV19 with TRBJ1-3; 7 positions agree with TRBD1. With V trimmed by 5 bases and J by 3 bases, 4 bases remained unmatched. From germline, CDR1 is LNHDA and CDR2 SQIVND (reference sequence). This CDR3 spans 14 amino acids. CDR3 residues: CASSPGQRGNTIYF. Here the CDR3 DNA reads TGTGCCAGTAGTCCGGGACAGCGTGGAAACACCATATATTTT.

The chain carries TRBV28 and TRBJ1-4; a possible D gene is TRBD1 (6 bases). CDR1 MDHEN and CDR2 SYDVKM come from the germline V gene. V was clipped by 5 bases and J by 10 bases, with 17 bases between them. The CDR3 contains 14 residues. CDR3 bases: TGTGCCAGCAGTAAACAGGGTATTAGGATAAAACTGTTTTTT. Residues: CASSKQGIRIKLFF.

The rearrangement uses TRBV12-3 or TRBV12-4 and TRBJ1-2; 8 bases are a match to TRBD1. The CDR3 is 13 amino acids. The V gene end was trimmed by 7 bases and the J gene end by 3 bases; junction bases not matched to a gene: 4. CDR3 sequence: CASTRTGHYGYTF. In DNA form, the CDR3 reads TGTGCCAGCACCCGGACAGGGCACTATGGCTACACCTTC.

The J gene is TRBJ1-5, the V gene TRBV4-1; 7 bases match TRBD1. This CDR3 has 15 amino acids. Trimming removed 1 base from V and 7 bases from J; junction bases left unmatched: 7. Germline lookup yields CDR1 MGHRA and CDR2 YSYEKL. CDR3: CASSQGDSWAQPQHF. CDR3 bases: TGCGCCAGCAGCCAAGGGGACAGCTGGGCCCAGCCCCAGCATTTT.

The chain has TRBV7-8 and TRBJ2-1; 8 bases match TRBD2. In germline, CDR1 is SGHVS, CDR2 FQNEAQ. The V segment lost 9 bases and the J segment 7 bases; nucleotides outside the gene matches: 17. There are 16 residues in the CDR3. DNA for the CDR3: TGTGCCAGTATTCCGCGGGGGGCGGGAGTAGGTAATGAGCAGTTCTTC. This codes for CASIPRGAGVGNEQFF.

This clone was observed once. This chain uses TRBV27 with TRBJ1-6, with TRBD1 as a possible D gene (5 bases). V lost 0 bases, J lost 6 bases, and 9 bases lay in between. This CDR3 contains 15 residues. CDR1 MNHEY and CDR2 SMNVEV come from the germline V gene (reference sequence). The CDR3 DNA reads TGTGCCAGCAGTTTATCGAGGCAGGGTAATTCACCCCTCCACTTT. Amino acid sequence: CASSLSRQGNSPLHF.

This chain connects TRBV5-8 to TRBJ1-1; D is possibly TRBD1 (5 bases). Per germline, CDR1 SGHTS and CDR2 YDEGEE. Trimming removed 1 base from V and 3 bases from J, with 13 bases in between. The CDR3 totals 15 residues. CDR3 sequence (DNA): TGTGCCAGCAGCTTGCCAGGGTTGTTCCACACTGAAGCTTTCTTT. As protein: CASSLPGLFHTEAFF.

This chain joins TRBV20-1 and TRBJ2-3, with 9 bases that match TRBD2. This CDR3 spans 14 amino acids. CDR1 and CDR2 from the germline V gene are DFQATT and SNEGSKA (reference sequence). V was clipped by 3 bases and J by 5 bases; unmatched bases: 6. CDR3 protein: CSASILAGKDTQYF. The DNA for the CDR3 is TGCAGTGCTAGTATCCTAGCGGGAAAAGATACGCAGTATTTT.

This chain uses TRBV28 with TRBJ2-7, with 9 positions matching TRBD1. The germline CDR1 and CDR2 sequences are MDHEN and SYDVKM. V gave up 1 base and J gave up 6 bases; unmatched junction bases: 13. The length of the CDR3 is 17 residues. CDR3 protein: CASSLLVTGGLRREQYF. CDR3 sequence (DNA): TGTGCCAGCAGTTTATTGGTTACAGGGGGCTTGCGTCGCGAGCAGTACTTC.

This clone has ten or more counts. The gene calls are TRBV4-2 and TRBJ1-1; 7 bases align to TRBD1. The CDR3 length is 17 residues. The V and J ends lost 1 base and 7 bases, in that order; junction bases with no gene match: 15. Per the germline V gene, CDR1 is LGHNA and CDR2 is YNFKEQ. CDR3 protein: CASSQVPILDRPNEAFF. In DNA, the CDR3 is TGTGCCAGCAGCCAAGTCCCTATTCTGGACAGGCCGAATGAAGCTTTCTTT.

This chain joins TRBV7-8 and TRBJ2-3; TRBD2 aligns across 11 bases. The junction had 11 bases not matched to a gene; V was cut back by 5 bases and J by 4 bases. Germline lookup yields CDR1 SGHVS and CDR2 FQNEAQ. The CDR3 sequence is 17 residues long. CDR3: CASSVQLAGAPADTQYF. The CDR3 DNA reads TGTGCCAGCAGCGTACAACTAGCGGGGGCCCCCGCAGATACGCAGTATTTT.

The chain joins TRBV5-5 to TRBJ1-6; D is undetermined. Trimming pared 1 base from V and 6 bases from J, leaving 17 bases between. CDR3 size: 17 residues. Per germline, CDR1 SGHKS and CDR2 YYEKEE (reference sequence). The CDR3 DNA is TGTGCCAGCAGCTTGACGGTAGCGACTGGGAGTAATTCACCCCTCCACTTT. Its protein product is CASSLTVATGSNSPLHF.

The chain recombines TRBV6-5 with TRBJ1-3; D gene unclear. This CDR3 region has 15 residues. V was trimmed by 4 bases and J by 2 bases, leaving 12 bases between them. Germline assignment: CDR1 MNHEY and CDR2 SVGAGI. CDR3 protein: CASSLRGRAGNTIYF. The CDR3 bases are TGTGCCAGCAGTTTGCGAGGGAGAGCTGGAAACACCATATATTTT.